This T cell receptor beta chain was sequenced in a study of spatial heterogeneity in lung cancer. Whole-study context: Raw sequencing reads included, on average, more than ten appearances of each unique TCR and UMI combination. Study-level points and caveats: At resection, ubiquitous expanded tumor TCRs appeared in blood more than at follow-up.

CDR3 size: 14 residues. CDR1 and CDR2 (germline): PRHDT, FYEKMQ (reference sequence). V was shortened by 3 bases and J by 1 base, with 9 bases between the two germline ends. Only a few counts were recorded for this clonotype. Its antigen is still unknown. Stated time point: sample taken at primary tumor resection. No cells were sorted before sequencing. The whole RNA sequenced was extracted from tumor, nontumor lung or frozen PBMC. The donors comprised about 70 untreated early-stage non-small cell lung cancer patients. Unique molecular identifiers, one per molecule, were present on every TCR cDNA molecule. TCRdb used MiXCR to reprocess the 5' RACE reads, holding one entry per CDR3 protein. The sample comprises around 26,000 distinct CDR3 sequences, 5.5% to 8% of which are singletons, and 13% to 15% rests with the top ten.

This clonotype was obtained from a male donor with early-stage non-small cell lung cancer. Sequenced material: PBMCs, taken at surgery. The J gene is TRBJ2-5, the V gene TRBV13; D is unresolved. CDR3 in DNA: TGTGCCAGCAGCTTCGGACGGATCCAAGAGACCCAGTACTTC. The encoded protein is CASSFGRIQETQYF.